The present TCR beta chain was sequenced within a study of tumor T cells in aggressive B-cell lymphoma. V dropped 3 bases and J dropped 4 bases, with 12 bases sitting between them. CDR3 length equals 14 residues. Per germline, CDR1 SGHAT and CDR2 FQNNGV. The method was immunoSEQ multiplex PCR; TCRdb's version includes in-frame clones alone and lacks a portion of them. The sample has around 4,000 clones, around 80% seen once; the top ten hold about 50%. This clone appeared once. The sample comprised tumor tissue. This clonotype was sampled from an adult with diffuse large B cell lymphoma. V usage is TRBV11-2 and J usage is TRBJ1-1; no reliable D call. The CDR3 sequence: CASSLSDLGTEAFF. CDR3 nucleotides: TGTGCCAGCAGCTTGTCGGACTTGGGCACTGAAGCTTTCTTT.